Shown below are 5 T cell receptor beta chains from a single sample sequenced in a study of blood T cell repertoires in COVID-19. Clones were sequenced by immunoSEQ multiplex PCR, and TCRdb holds only the in-frame ones, with some missing. The sample consists of more than 450,000 clones, 75% to 90% of them appearing once. The source material was PBMCs or T cells enriched from blood (not recorded which). The receptors originated from a woman between 18 and 29 years old who had recovered from COVID-19.

The rearrangement links TRBV19 to TRBJ2-3, with D perhaps TRBD2 (5 bases). CDR3 length: 15 amino acids. The germline gives CDR1 LNHDA, CDR2 SQIVND (reference sequence). Trimming removed 7 bases from V and 1 base from J, with 15 bases in between. CDR3 DNA sequence: TGTGCCAGTAAGTGGTCCGACGGGGGCACAGATACGCAGTATTTT. It codes for CASKWSDGGTDTQYF.

CDR3 loop: CASSPEGLAGGIYNEQFF. The CDR3 bases are TGCGCCAGCAGCCCGGAGGGACTAGCGGGGGGCATATACAATGAGCAGTTCTTC. The gene calls are TRBV5-1 and TRBJ2-1; 15 positions match TRBD2. Per germline, CDR1 SGHRS and CDR2 YFSETQ. There are 18 residues in the CDR3. The ends lost 4 bases at V and 4 bases at J; junction bases unmatched: 9.

The rearrangement uses TRBV15 and TRBJ2-7; no reliable D call. This CDR3 spans 13 amino acids. Germline lookup yields CDR1 LNHNV and CDR2 YYDKDF (reference sequence). The V end lost 3 bases, the J end lost 6 bases, and 12 bases lay between the germline ends. CDR3 loop: CATSSLGSSEQYF. CDR3 nucleotide sequence: TGTGCCACCAGCAGCTTAGGTAGCTCCGAGCAGTACTTC.

This rearrangement joins TRBV5-4 to TRBJ1-2; the match to TRBD1 covers 8 bases. The CDR3 has 12 amino acids. Germline trimming cut 4 bases from V and 12 bases from J; bases unmatched to any gene: 8. Germline CDR1 is SGHNT and CDR2 is YYREEE (reference sequence). The CDR3 DNA is TGTGCCAGCAGCAACGAGGACAGGGCGGACACCTTC. Protein sequence: CASSNEDRADTF.

The chain is built from TRBV5-3 and TRBJ1-5; D is uncertain. TRBV5-3 is known as an ORF, though its function is uncertain. V shed 1 base and J shed 1 base, with 12 bases lying between them. This CDR3 contains 16 residues. CDR3: CARSLRGGPSNQPQHF. CDR3 sequence (DNA): TGTGCCAGAAGCTTGCGAGGAGGCCCCAGCAATCAGCCCCAGCATTTT.